The 22 T cell receptor beta chains listed next were all sequenced from one sample in a study of shared clonotypes between healthy human individuals. Clones were read by immunoSEQ multiplex PCR, and TCRdb kept only the in-frame ones, dropping some. The sample carries about 1.1 million clones, around three quarters recorded once. Sequenced material: memory CD4+ T cells from PBMCs. Indicated subset: CD45RA-negative fraction. The receptors stem from a man in his late teens or twenties in good health. Some clones in this sample may be carry-over from other donors' samples.

This clone was found once. J is TRBJ1-1 and V is TRBV6-6; D unclear. Germline CDR1 and CDR2: MNHNY and SVGAGI (reference sequence). The V end lost 0 bases, the J end lost 4 bases, and 9 bases lay between the germline ends. The CDR3 loop spans 14 amino acids. The chain's CDR3 is CASSYSGFLTEAFF. The CDR3 nucleotides read TGTGCCAGCAGTTACTCAGGGTTCCTCACTGAAGCTTTCTTT.

This clone has only one observation. The chain employs TRBV19 and TRBJ1-2; D call uncertain. Trimming took off 4 bases at V and 1 base at J, with 7 bases between the two ends. The CDR3 sequence is 13 residues long. Germline loops: CDR1 LNHDA, CDR2 SQIVND (reference sequence). The CDR3 loop reads CASSRGLNYGYTF. The CDR3 region has the DNA TGTGCCAGTAGTAGAGGGCTTAACTATGGCTACACCTTC.

The J gene is TRBJ2-7, the V gene TRBV5-1, with 7 bases fitting TRBD2. CDR3 length equals 15 residues. Trimming removed 0 bases from V and 6 bases from J; junction bases left unmatched: 9. CDR1 SGHRS and CDR2 YFSETQ come from the germline V gene. The CDR3 loop reads CASSLDEAGRGEQYF. CDR3 bases: TGCGCCAGCAGCTTGGACGAAGCGGGGCGAGGCGAGCAGTACTTC.

This clone was recorded once. This sample includes further DNA sequences coding for the same CDR3. The chain combines TRBV5-1 with TRBJ2-4; unclear D gene. The germline V gene has CDR1 SGHRS and CDR2 YFSETQ. The CDR3 consists of 13 residues. V was cut by 0 bases and J by 4 bases, with 5 bases left in between. The CDR3 nucleotides are TGCGCCAGCAGCTTGGACGGAAAAAACATTCAGTACTTC. Translation gives CASSLDGKNIQYF.

This clone has only one observation. The gene calls are TRBV7-2 and TRBJ1-1; 9 bases match TRBD1. CDR1 and CDR2 from the germline V gene are SGHTA and FQGNSA. This CDR3 is built from 14 residues. V was pared by 6 bases and J by 3 bases, with 5 bases of the junction left unmatched. The CDR3 DNA reads TGTGCCAGCAGTTTTGGACAGGGGTACACTGAAGCTTTCTTT. Its translation is CASSFGQGYTEAFF.

The chain employs TRBV5-1 and TRBJ1-4; 8 bases match TRBD1. CDR1 and CDR2 from the germline V gene are SGHRS and YFSETQ. The V segment lost 0 bases and the J segment 4 bases; nucleotides outside the gene matches: 2. CDR3 length: 15 amino acids. CDR3: CASSLGGQVNEKLFF. CDR3 nucleotides: TGCGCCAGCAGCTTGGGGGGACAGGTTAATGAAAAACTGTTTTTT.

The rearrangement uses TRBV7-9 and TRBJ2-6, with D perhaps TRBD2 (5 bases). The V end lost 1 base, the J end lost 0 bases, and 10 bases lay between the germline ends. Germline CDR1 reads SEHNR; CDR2 reads FQNEAQ (reference sequence). The CDR3 sequence is 17 residues long. Here the CDR3 reads CASSLGGGRSGANVLTF. DNA of the CDR3: TGTGCCAGCAGCTTAGGAGGAGGCCGCTCTGGGGCCAACGTCCTGACTTTC. The full variable domain, its missing parts supplied by reference TRBV7-9 and TRBJ2-6, is DTGVSQNPRHKITKRGQNVTFRCDPISEHNRLYWYRQTLGQGPEFLTYFQNEAQLEKSRLLSDRFSAERPKGSFSTLEIQRTEQGDSAMYLCASSLGGGRSGANVLTFGAGSRLTVL.

The chain is built from TRBV5-1 and TRBJ2-7, with 9 bases fitting TRBD2. CDR3 length: 14 residues. Germline V gene data show CDR1 as SGHRS and CDR2 as YFSETQ. Unmatched junction bases numbered 4, after V lost 3 bases and J lost 3 bases. The CDR3 region has the DNA TGCGCCAGCAGCTCGGGACTAGCCCACTACGAGCAGTACTTC. It yields the protein CASSSGLAHYEQYF.

The chain has TRBV29-1 and TRBJ1-2; 7 bases agree with TRBD1. Losses at the gene ends were 4 bases for V and 3 bases for J; bases not matched to a gene: 5. The germline V gene has CDR1 SQVTM and CDR2 ANQGSEA. This CDR3 has 13 residues. The CDR3 nucleotides are TGCAGCGTTGGACAGGGTGGCGACTATGGCTACACCTTC. This codes for CSVGQGGDYGYTF.

This sequence joins TRBV2 and TRBJ1-1; unclear D gene. V lost 4 bases, J lost 4 bases, and 10 bases lay in between. CDR1 and CDR2 (germline): SNHLY, FYNNEI. CDR3 length equals 13 residues. CDR3: CASSGLRRTEAFF. CDR3 DNA sequence: TGTGCCAGCAGTGGACTGCGTCGCACTGAAGCTTTCTTT.

In the case of this clone: Other DNA sequences of this sample code for an identical CDR3. V usage is TRBV27 and J usage is TRBJ2-6; D is uncertain. CDR3 length: 15 residues. Trimming removed 3 bases from V and 0 bases from J, with 6 bases in between. From germline, CDR1 is MNHEY and CDR2 SMNVEV (reference sequence). CDR3 bases: TGTGCCAGCAGTTTGTTGGACTCTGGGGCCAACGTCCTGACTTTC. Its translation is CASSLLDSGANVLTF.

This chain joins TRBV28 and TRBJ1-2; no firm D call. This CDR3 has 13 residues. Trimming left V 7 bases short and J 3 bases short, with 12 bases between. The germline gives CDR1 MDHEN, CDR2 SYDVKM. The CDR3 DNA follows: TGTGCCAGCATAACCAGTGGGGACTATGGCTACACCTTC. Its protein product is CASITSGDYGYTF.

V and J are TRBV4-1 and TRBJ2-5; 12 bases line up with TRBD1. The germline gives CDR1 MGHRA, CDR2 YSYEKL. CDR3 length: 16 residues. V lost 3 bases, J lost 5 bases, and 7 bases stayed unmatched. The CDR3 loop reads CASSQGDRGLWETQYF. For the CDR3, the DNA is TGCGCCAGCAGCCAGGGGGACAGGGGGCTTTGGGAGACCCAGTACTTC.

This rearrangement joins TRBV4-2 to TRBJ2-7; D unclear. Germline V gives CDR1 LGHNA, CDR2 YNFKEQ. The CDR3 sequence is 13 residues long. Trimming left V 4 bases short and J 0 bases short, with 7 bases between. CDR3 DNA sequence: TGTGCCAGCAGCCTGCCCGTCTCCTACGAGCAGTACTTC. Protein product: CASSLPVSYEQYF.

The chain employs TRBV11-2 and TRBJ2-3; 9 bases map to TRBD2. The junction had 9 bases not matched to a gene; V was cut back by 5 bases and J by 3 bases. The CDR3 has 16 residues. Germline V gene data show CDR1 as SGHAT and CDR2 as FQNNGV. The CDR3 DNA is TGTGCCAGCAGCCAGAGGGTAGCGGGGGCAACAGATACGCAGTATTTT. Its protein is CASSQRVAGATDTQYF.

With regard to this clone: Within the sample, other DNA sequences also encode this same CDR3. The chain joins TRBV4-1 to TRBJ2-1, with 9 bases that match TRBD2. This CDR3 is built from 15 residues. V lost 1 base to trimming and J lost 3 bases; unmatched junction nucleotides: 1. Germline lookup yields CDR1 MGHRA and CDR2 YSYEKL. The CDR3 DNA is TGCGCCAGCAGCCAAGTTAGCGGGGGCTACAATGAGCAGTTCTTC. As protein: CASSQVSGGYNEQFF.

The chain links TRBV2 to TRBJ1-1; D unclear. The CDR3 sequence is 10 residues long. V lost 3 bases, J lost 8 bases, and 4 bases lay in between. Germline assignment: CDR1 SNHLY and CDR2 FYNNEI. CDR3 DNA sequence: TGTGCCAGCAGTGAGCAGGAAGCTTTCTTT. Protein sequence: CASSEQEAFF.

This chain uses TRBV5-1 with TRBJ1-3, with 9 bases fitting TRBD1. Germline CDR1 reads SGHRS; CDR2 reads YFSETQ. After removal of 4 bases from V and 4 bases from J, the junction contained 3 bases not matched to a gene. The length of the CDR3 is 14 residues. CDR3 sequence reads: CASSRGTGGNTIYF. The CDR3 DNA is TGCGCCAGCAGCCGGGGGACAGGGGGAAACACCATATATTTT.

This sequence joins TRBV2 and TRBJ2-7, with TRBD2 identical over 10 bases. The trim removed 4 bases at V and 7 bases at J, leaving 4 bases unmatched. Per the germline V gene, CDR1 is SNHLY and CDR2 is FYNNEI. The CDR3 is made up of 13 amino acids. CDR3 coding DNA: TGTGCCAGCAGTGTAGCGGGAGGTGTGGAGCAGTACTTC. This translates into CASSVAGGVEQYF.

The V gene is TRBV15, the J gene TRBJ2-5; D might be TRBD1 (5 bases). Trimming removed 1 base at V and 4 bases at J, with 10 bases between. Germline CDR1 and CDR2: LNHNV and YYDKDF (reference sequence). This CDR3 is 14 amino acids long. Here the CDR3 reads CATSRAGRGETQYF. The DNA of the CDR3 is TGTGCCACCAGCAGAGCCGGAAGGGGAGAGACCCAGTACTTC.

This clone was observed a single time. The CDR3 protein is CASSLLWTGEQFF. The CDR3 bases are TGTGCCAGCAGTCTCCTCTGGACAGGTGAGCAGTTCTTC. The chain uses TRBV27 and TRBJ2-1, with 7 bases matching TRBD1. In germline, CDR1 is MNHEY, CDR2 SMNVEV (reference sequence). This CDR3 has 13 amino acids. Trimming cost V 5 bases and J 9 bases; bases outside gene matches: 7.

This clone was counted many times. This chain uses TRBV10-3 with TRBJ2-5; the match to TRBD2 covers 7 bases. Unmatched junction bases numbered 9, after V lost 3 bases and J lost 5 bases. The CDR3 has 15 amino acids. Germline V lookup: CDR1 ENHRY, CDR2 SYGVKD. The CDR3 protein is CAISDGGSAMETQYF. As DNA, the CDR3 is TGTGCCATCAGTGACGGCGGGAGTGCAATGGAGACCCAGTACTTC.